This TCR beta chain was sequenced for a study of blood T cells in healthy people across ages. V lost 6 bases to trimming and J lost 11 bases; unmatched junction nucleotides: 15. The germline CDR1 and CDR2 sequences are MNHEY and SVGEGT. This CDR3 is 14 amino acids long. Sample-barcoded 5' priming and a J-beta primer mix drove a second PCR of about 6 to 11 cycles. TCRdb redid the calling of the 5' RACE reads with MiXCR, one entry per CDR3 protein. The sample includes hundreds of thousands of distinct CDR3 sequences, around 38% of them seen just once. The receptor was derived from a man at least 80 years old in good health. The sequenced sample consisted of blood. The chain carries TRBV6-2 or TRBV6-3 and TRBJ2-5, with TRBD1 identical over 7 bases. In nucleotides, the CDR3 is TGTGCCAGCAGGTCCGGGACAGAAAGCTACGGGCAGTACTTC. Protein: CASRSGTESYGQYF.